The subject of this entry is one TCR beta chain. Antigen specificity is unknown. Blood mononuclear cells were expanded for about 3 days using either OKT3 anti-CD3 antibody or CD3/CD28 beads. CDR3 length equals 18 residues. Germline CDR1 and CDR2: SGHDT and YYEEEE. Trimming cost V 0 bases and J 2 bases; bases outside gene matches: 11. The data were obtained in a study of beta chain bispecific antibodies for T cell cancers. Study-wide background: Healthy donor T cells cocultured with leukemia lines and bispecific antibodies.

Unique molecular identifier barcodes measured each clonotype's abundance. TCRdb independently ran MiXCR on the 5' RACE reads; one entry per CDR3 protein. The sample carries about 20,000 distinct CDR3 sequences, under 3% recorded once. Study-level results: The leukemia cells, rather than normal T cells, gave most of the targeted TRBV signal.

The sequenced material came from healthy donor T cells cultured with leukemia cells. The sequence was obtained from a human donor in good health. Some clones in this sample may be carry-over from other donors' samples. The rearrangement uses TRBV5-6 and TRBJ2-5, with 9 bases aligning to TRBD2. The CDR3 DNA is TGTGCCAGCAGCTTGGCCGGTCTAAGCGGGGGGACTCAAGAGACCCAGTACTTC. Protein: CASSLAGLSGGTQETQYF.